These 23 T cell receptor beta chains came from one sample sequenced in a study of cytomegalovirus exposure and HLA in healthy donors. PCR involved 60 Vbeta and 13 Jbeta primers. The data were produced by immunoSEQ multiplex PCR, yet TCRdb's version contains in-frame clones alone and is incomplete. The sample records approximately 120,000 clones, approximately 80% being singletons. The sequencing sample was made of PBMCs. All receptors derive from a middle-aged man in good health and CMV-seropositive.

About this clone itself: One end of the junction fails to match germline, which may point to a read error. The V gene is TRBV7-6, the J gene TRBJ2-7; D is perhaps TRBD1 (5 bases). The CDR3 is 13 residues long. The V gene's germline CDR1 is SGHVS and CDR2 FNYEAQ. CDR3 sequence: CVSSLTQGKEQYF. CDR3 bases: TGTGTCAGCAGTCTGACCCAGGGTAAAGAGCAGTACTTC.

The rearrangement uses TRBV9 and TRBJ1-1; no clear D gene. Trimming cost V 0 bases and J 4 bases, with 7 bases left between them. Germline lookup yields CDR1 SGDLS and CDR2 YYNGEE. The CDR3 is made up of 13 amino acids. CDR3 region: CASSVEMSTEAFF. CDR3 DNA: TGTGCCAGCAGCGTAGAAATGAGCACTGAAGCTTTCTTT.

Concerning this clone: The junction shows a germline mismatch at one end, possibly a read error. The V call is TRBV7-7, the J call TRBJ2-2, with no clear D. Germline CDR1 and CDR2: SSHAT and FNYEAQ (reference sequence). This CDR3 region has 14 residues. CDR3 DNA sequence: TGTGCTAGCAGCTTTTTCAGGAACACCGGGGAGCTGTTTTTT. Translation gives CASSFFRNTGELFF.

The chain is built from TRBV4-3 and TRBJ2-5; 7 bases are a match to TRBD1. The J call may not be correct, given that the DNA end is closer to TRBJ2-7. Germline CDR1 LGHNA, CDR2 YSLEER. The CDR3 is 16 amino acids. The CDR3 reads CASSQWQADRAYEQYF. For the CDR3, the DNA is TGCGCCAGCAGCCAATGGCAGGCAGACAGGGCCTACGAGCAGTACTTC.

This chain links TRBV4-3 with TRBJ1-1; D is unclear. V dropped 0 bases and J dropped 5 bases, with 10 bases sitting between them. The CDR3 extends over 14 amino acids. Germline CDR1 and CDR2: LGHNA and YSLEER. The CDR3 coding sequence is TGCGCCAGCAGCCAAGATCGGTGGGCTACTGAAGCTTTCTTT. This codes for CASSQDRWATEAFF.

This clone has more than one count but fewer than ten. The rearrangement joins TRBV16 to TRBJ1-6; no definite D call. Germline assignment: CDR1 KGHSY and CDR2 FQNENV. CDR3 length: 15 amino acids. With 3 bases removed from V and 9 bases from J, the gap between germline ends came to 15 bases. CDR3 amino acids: CASSHGLGSGSPLHF. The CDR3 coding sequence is TGTGCCAGCAGCCACGGTCTGGGCTCAGGTTCACCCCTCCACTTT.

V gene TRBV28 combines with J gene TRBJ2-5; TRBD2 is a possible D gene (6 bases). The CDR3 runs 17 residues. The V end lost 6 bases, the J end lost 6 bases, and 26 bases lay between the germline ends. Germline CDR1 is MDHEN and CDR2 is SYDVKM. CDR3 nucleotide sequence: TGTGCCAGCAGACTAAAGTGGGGGGTTGACGAAGGGCAGACCCAGTACTTC. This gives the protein CASRLKWGVDEGQTQYF.

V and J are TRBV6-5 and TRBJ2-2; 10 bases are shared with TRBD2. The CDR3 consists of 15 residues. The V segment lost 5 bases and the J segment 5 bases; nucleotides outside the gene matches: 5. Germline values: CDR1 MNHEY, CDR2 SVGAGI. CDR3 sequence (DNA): TGTGCCAGCAGTCCGAGCGGGGGGGAAACCGGGGAGCTGTTTTTT. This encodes CASSPSGGETGELFF.

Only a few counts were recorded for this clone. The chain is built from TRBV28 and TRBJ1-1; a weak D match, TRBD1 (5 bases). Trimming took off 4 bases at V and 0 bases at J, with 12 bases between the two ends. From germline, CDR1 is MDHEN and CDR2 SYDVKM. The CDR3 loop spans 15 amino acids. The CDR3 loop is CASSSLQALNTEAFF. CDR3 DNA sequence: TGTGCCAGCAGTTCACTACAGGCCTTGAACACTGAAGCTTTCTTT.

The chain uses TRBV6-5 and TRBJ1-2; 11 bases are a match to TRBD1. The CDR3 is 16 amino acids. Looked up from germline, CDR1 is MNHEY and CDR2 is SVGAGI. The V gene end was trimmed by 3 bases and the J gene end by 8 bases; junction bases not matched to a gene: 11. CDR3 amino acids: CASSYGRDRGSEGYTF. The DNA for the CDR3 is TGTGCCAGCAGTTATGGCCGGGACAGGGGGTCGGAAGGCTACACCTTC.

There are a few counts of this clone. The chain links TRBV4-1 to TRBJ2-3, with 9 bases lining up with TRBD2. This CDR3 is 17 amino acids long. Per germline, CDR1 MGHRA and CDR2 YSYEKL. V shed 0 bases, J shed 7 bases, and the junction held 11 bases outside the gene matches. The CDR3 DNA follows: TGCGCCAGCAGCCAAGAACCCCCGGGTAGCGGGGGTTATACGCAGTATTTT. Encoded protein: CASSQEPPGSGGYTQYF.

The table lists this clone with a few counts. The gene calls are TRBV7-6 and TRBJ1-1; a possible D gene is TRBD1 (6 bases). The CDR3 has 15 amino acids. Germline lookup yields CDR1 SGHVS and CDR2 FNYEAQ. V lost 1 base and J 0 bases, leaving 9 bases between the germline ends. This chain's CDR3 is CASSLVGGMNTEAFF. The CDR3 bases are TGTGCCAGCAGCTTAGTAGGGGGTATGAACACTGAAGCTTTCTTT.

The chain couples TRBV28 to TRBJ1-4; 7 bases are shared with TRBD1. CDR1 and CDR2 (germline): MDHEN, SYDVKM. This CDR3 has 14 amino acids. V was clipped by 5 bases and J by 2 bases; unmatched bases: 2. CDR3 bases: TGTGCCAGCAGTAAACAGGGGACTAATGAAAAACTGTTTTTT. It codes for CASSKQGTNEKLFF.

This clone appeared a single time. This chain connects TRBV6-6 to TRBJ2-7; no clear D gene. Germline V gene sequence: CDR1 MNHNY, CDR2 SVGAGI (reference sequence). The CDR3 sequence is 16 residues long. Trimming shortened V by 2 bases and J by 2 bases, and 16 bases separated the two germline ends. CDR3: CASSYAPTPNTYEQYF. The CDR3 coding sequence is TGTGCCAGCAGTTACGCACCCACGCCCAACACCTACGAGCAGTACTTC.

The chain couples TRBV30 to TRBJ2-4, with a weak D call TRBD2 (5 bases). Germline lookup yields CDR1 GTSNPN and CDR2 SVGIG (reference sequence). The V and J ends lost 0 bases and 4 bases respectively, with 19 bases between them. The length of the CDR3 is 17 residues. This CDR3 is CAWSVLGGYRGKNIQYF. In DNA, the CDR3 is TGTGCCTGGAGTGTACTAGGAGGATACCGAGGTAAAAACATTCAGTACTTC.

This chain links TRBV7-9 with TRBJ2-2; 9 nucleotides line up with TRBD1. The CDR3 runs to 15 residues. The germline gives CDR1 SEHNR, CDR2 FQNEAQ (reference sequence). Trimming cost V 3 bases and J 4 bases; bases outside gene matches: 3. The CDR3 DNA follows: TGTGCCAGCAGCTTTACGACAGGGGGCACCGGGGAGCTGTTTTTT. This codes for CASSFTTGGTGELFF.

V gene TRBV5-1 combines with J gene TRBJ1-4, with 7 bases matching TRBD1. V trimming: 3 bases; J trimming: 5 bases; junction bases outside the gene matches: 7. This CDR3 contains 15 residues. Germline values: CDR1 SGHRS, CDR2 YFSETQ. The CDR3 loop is CASSSGTASNEKLFF. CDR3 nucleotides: TGCGCCAGCAGCTCAGGGACAGCTTCAAATGAAAAACTGTTTTTT.

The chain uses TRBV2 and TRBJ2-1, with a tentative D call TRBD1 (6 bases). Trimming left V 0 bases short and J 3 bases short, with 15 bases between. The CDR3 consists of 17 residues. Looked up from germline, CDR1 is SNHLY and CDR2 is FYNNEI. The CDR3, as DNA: TGTGCCAGCAGTGAAGCGCTTCCAGGGGCGGGCTACAATGAGCAGTTCTTC. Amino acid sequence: CASSEALPGAGYNEQFF.

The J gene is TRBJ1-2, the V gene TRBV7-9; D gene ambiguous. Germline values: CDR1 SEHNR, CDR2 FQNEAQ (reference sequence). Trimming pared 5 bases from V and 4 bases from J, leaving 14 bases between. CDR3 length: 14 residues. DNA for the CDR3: TGTGCCAGCAGCGAAGAGGGCACGGGCTATGGCTACACCTTC. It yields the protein CASSEEGTGYGYTF.

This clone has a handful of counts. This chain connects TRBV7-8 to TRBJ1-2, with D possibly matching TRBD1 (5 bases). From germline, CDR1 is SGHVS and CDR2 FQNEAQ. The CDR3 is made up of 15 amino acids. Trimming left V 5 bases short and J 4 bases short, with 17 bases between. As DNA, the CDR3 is TGTGCCAGCAGCACCGCGGCCCGGGGGGTCTATGGCTACACCTTC. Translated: CASSTAARGVYGYTF.

For the CDR3, the DNA is TGTGCCACCAGCAAAGACAGGGGCACCTATAGCAATCAGCCCCAGCATTTT. Its translation: CATSKDRGTYSNQPQHF. The rearrangement joins TRBV15 to TRBJ1-5; 8 bases map to TRBD1. Germline V gives CDR1 LNHNV, CDR2 YYDKDF (reference sequence). V lost 4 bases, J lost 0 bases, and 8 bases stayed unmatched. There are 17 residues in the CDR3.

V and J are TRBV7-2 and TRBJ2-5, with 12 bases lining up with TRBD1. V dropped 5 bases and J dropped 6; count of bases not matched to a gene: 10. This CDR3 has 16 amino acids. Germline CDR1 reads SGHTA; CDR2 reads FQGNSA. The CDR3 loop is CASSPYGTGGGKTQYF. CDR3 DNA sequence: TGTGCCAGCAGCCCGTACGGGACAGGGGGCGGAAAGACCCAGTACTTC.

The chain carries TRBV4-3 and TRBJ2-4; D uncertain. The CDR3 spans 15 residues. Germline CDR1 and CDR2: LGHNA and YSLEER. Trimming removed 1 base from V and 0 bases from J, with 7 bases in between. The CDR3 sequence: CASSQAVIAKNIQYF. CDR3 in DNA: TGCGCCAGCAGCCAAGCAGTAATAGCCAAAAACATTCAGTACTTC.